The clone carrying this T cell receptor beta chain has a handful of counts. As yet, its antigen is unknown. This entry belongs to a study of identifying expanded T cells in peripheral blood. Study-wide results and limits: About 1.2 clones differed between technical replicates, versus about 16 and 19 over time. Across healthy donors, higher total template counts meant significantly greater approximately two-week count variance.

The table came from immunoSEQ multiplex PCR; TCRdb's copy has only in-frame clones and leaves some out. The repertoire holds roughly 100,000 clones, with around 89% as singletons. Healthy donors had no documented immune events, such as infections, while sampled. Germline V gives CDR1 SGHRS, CDR2 YFSETQ. This CDR3 has 15 amino acids. V dropped 1 base and J dropped 4 bases, with 15 bases sitting between them. Source material: blood. This sequence joins TRBV5-1 and TRBJ2-7, with a weak D call TRBD2 (5 bases). The source of this sequence is a person aged 18 to 69 in good health. CDR3 nucleotide sequence: TGCGCCAGCAGCTTGACACTAGATTATACTTACGAGCAGTACTTC. Its translation: CASSLTLDYTYEQYF.